What follows are 20 T cell receptor beta chains derived from one specimen sequenced in a study of blood T cell repertoires in COVID-19. The method was immunoSEQ multiplex PCR; TCRdb's version includes in-frame clones alone and lacks a portion of them. The sample has roughly 220,000 clones, about 88% seen once. Sequencing was carried out using PBMCs or T cells enriched from blood (not recorded which). The source of these receptors is a woman in her 30s who had recovered from COVID-19.

The chain couples TRBV14 to TRBJ2-5; 8 positions match TRBD1. CDR3 length: 17 residues. Germline lookup yields CDR1 SGHDN and CDR2 FVKESK. The J segment lost 6 bases and the V segment lost 1 base, leaving 13 bases of the junction unmatched. The CDR3 coding sequence is TGTGCCAGCAGCCAAGTGTACAGGACAGGGAATCGGCAGACCCAGTACTTC. As protein: CASSQVYRTGNRQTQYF.

The CDR3 DNA reads TGTGCCAGCAGCCAAGATATCAGGGACTATGGCTACACCTTC. It encodes CASSQDIRDYGYTF. V is TRBV14 and J is TRBJ1-2; a possible D gene is TRBD1 (5 bases). Germline-derived CDR1 and CDR2 are SGHDN and FVKESK. The CDR3 spans 14 residues. V was trimmed by 0 bases and J by 3 bases, leaving 8 bases between them.

The table lists this clone with a count of one. The chain couples TRBV25-1 to TRBJ2-3; TRBD2 is a possible D gene (5 bases). Per the germline V gene, CDR1 is MGHDK and CDR2 is SYGVNS. The CDR3 is 14 amino acids. The V end lost 10 bases, the J end lost 0 bases, and 14 bases lay between the germline ends. As DNA, the CDR3 is TGTGCCACTTCTCCCGGGATTAGCACAGATACGCAGTATTTT. Protein product: CATSPGISTDTQYF.

The chain is built from TRBV7-9 and TRBJ1-3; 8 bases match TRBD1. Germline CDR1 and CDR2: SEHNR and FQNEAQ (reference sequence). Trimming removed 3 bases from V and 0 bases from J; junction bases left unmatched: 1. The CDR3 spans 15 residues. The CDR3 bases are TGTGCCAGCAGCTTCACAGGGGGCTCTGGAAACACCATATATTTT. This sequence encodes CASSFTGGSGNTIYF. The whole variable domain, remainder taken from reference TRBV7-9 and TRBJ1-3, is DTGVSQNPRHKITKRGQNVTFRCDPISEHNRLYWYRQTLGQGPEFLTYFQNEAQLEKSRLLSDRFSAERPKGSFSTLEIQRTEQGDSAMYLCASSFTGGSGNTIYFGEGSWLTVV.

The chain couples TRBV15 to TRBJ1-1; D is perhaps TRBD1 (5 bases). CDR3 size: 14 residues. CDR1 and CDR2 from the germline V gene are LNHNV and YYDKDF (reference sequence). Trimming took off 2 bases at V and 8 bases at J, with 15 bases between the two ends. The CDR3 loop reads CATSRKLRSGEAFF. The CDR3 DNA sequence: TGTGCCACCAGCAGAAAACTGCGGTCAGGGGAAGCTTTCTTT. The full variable domain, rest sourced from reference TRBV15 and TRBJ1-1, is DAMVIQNPRYQVTQFGKPVTLSCSQTLNHNVMYWYQQKSSQAPKLLFHYYDKDFNNEADTPDNFQSRRPNTSFCFLDIRSPGLGDTAMYLCATSRKLRSGEAFFGQGTRLTVV.

This clone showed up just once. The chain joins TRBV6-5 to TRBJ1-2, with D perhaps TRBD1 (6 bases). The CDR3 contains 13 residues. Germline values: CDR1 MNHEY, CDR2 SVGAGI. Deletions cut 6 bases from V and 8 bases from J, with 16 bases between. The CDR3 DNA reads TGTGCCAGCAGAGGACAGAGCTATGTCGGCTACACCTTC. Translating gives CASRGQSYVGYTF.

The chain carries TRBV11-2 and TRBJ2-1; weak D call: TRBD2 (5 bases). CDR1 and CDR2 from the germline V gene are SGHAT and FQNNGV. With 0 bases removed from V and 7 bases from J, the gap between germline ends came to 10 bases. The CDR3 loop spans 14 amino acids. The DNA of the CDR3 is TGTGCCAGCAGCTTAGAAAGACTATCAAATGAGCAGTTCTTC. This gives the protein CASSLERLSNEQFF.

The chain uses TRBV6-1 and TRBJ1-2; TRBD1 agrees at 12 bases. This CDR3 is 16 amino acids long. Germline values: CDR1 MNHNS, CDR2 SASEGT. Losses at the gene ends were 5 bases for V and 8 bases for J; bases not matched to a gene: 12. This CDR3 reads CASSKVPGQGAFGYTF. The CDR3, as DNA: TGTGCCAGCAGTAAAGTCCCGGGACAGGGGGCGTTCGGCTACACCTTC.

The count of this clone is one. J is TRBJ1-1 and V is TRBV5-1, with unresolved D. V was cut by 4 bases and J by 1 base, with 11 bases left in between. This CDR3 is built from 14 residues. CDR1 is SGHRS and CDR2 is YFSETQ in the germline V gene. The CDR3 coding sequence is TGCGCCAGCAGCCGAGCCAACCAGAACACTGAAGCTTTCTTT. It encodes CASSRANQNTEAFF.

The gene calls are TRBV7-6 and TRBJ2-7; 9 nucleotides agree with TRBD1. Germline lookup yields CDR1 SGHVS and CDR2 FNYEAQ. Trimming took 1 base from V and 2 from J; bases not matched to a gene: 6. This CDR3 region has 16 residues. CDR3 residues: CASSLEDRGYAYEQYF. The CDR3 DNA reads TGTGCCAGCAGCTTAGAGGACAGGGGATATGCCTACGAGCAGTACTTC.

This rearrangement joins TRBV18 to TRBJ1-2; 7 bases agree with TRBD1. After removal of 3 bases from V and 3 bases from J, the junction contained 4 bases not matched to a gene. This CDR3 has 14 residues. Germline V gene sequence: CDR1 KGHSH, CDR2 LQKENI. CDR3 nucleotides: TGTGCCAGCTCACCCGGGACAGACGACTATGGCTACACCTTC. Protein sequence: CASSPGTDDYGYTF.

The genes are TRBV7-9 and TRBJ2-7; D may be TRBD1 (6 bases). Germline V gives CDR1 SEHNR, CDR2 FQNEAQ (reference sequence). CDR3 length: 17 residues. V lost 0 bases to trimming and J lost 3 bases, with 18 bases between them. CDR3 region: CASSLAIDGQRGYEQYF. The CDR3 DNA is TGTGCCAGCAGCTTAGCAATAGATGGACAGCGAGGCTACGAGCAGTACTTC.

V usage is TRBV11-2 and J usage is TRBJ2-7; TRBD1 is a possible D gene (5 bases). This CDR3 region has 14 residues. Germline loops: CDR1 SGHAT, CDR2 FQNNGV. V dropped 1 base and J dropped 3 bases, with 10 bases sitting between them. DNA for the CDR3: TGTGCCAGCAGCTTAGCAAGGGGTGGCTACGAGCAGTACTTC. Amino acid sequence: CASSLARGGYEQYF.

CDR3 coding DNA: TGTGCCAGCAGCTTTAGTAGCGGGGGGGCCTCGGCAGATACGCAGTATTTT. The encoded protein is CASSFSSGGASADTQYF. The chain employs TRBV11-3 and TRBJ2-3; 11 nucleotides match TRBD2. V was pared by 3 bases and J by 4 bases, with 9 bases of the junction left unmatched. Germline assignment: CDR1 SGHNT and CDR2 YENEEA. The CDR3 is 17 residues long.

This chain connects TRBV5-6 to TRBJ2-5; 8 bases map to TRBD1. CDR1 SGHDT and CDR2 YYEEEE come from the germline V gene. The CDR3 length is 14 residues. With V trimmed by 1 base and J by 5 bases, 4 bases remained unmatched. CDR3 DNA: TGTGCCAGCAGCTTGTGGACAGGGCAGGAGACCCAGTACTTC. Translated: CASSLWTGQETQYF.

The CDR3 reads CASSLASDEKLFF. The CDR3 DNA reads TGTGCCAGCAGCTTAGCCTCTGATGAAAAACTGTTTTTT. V and J are TRBV7-6 and TRBJ1-4, with D unclear. Germline CDR1 SGHVS, CDR2 FNYEAQ. The V gene lost 0 bases and the J gene lost 6 bases, with 5 bases spanning the gap. This CDR3 comprises 13 residues.

This clone was found a few times. V and J are TRBV3-1 (or the pseudogene TRBV3-2) and TRBJ1-1, with D maybe TRBD1 (6 bases). The CDR3 extends over 14 amino acids. V was shortened by 5 bases and J by 1 base, with 11 bases between the two germline ends. Germline-derived CDR1 and CDR2 are LGHDT and YNNKEL (reference sequence). The CDR3 nucleotides read TGTGCCAGCAGCAAATCGGACAGGAACACTGAAGCTTTCTTT. As protein: CASSKSDRNTEAFF.

The chain is built from TRBV19 and TRBJ1-2, with 12 bases aligning to TRBD1. With 6 bases clipped from V and 0 bases from J, the junction kept 11 bases outside the gene matches. Germline V lookup: CDR1 LNHDA, CDR2 SQIVND (reference sequence). This CDR3 region has 18 residues. CDR3 loop: CASRYDGGTGGTNYGYTF. CDR3 nucleotide sequence: TGTGCCAGTAGATACGACGGCGGGACAGGGGGCACTAACTATGGCTACACCTTC.

This chain uses TRBV5-1 with TRBJ2-1; 12 bases match TRBD2. Unmatched junction bases numbered 7, after V lost 2 bases and J lost 4 bases. The CDR3 is 17 residues long. Germline V lookup: CDR1 SGHRS, CDR2 YFSETQ. This chain's CDR3 is CASSLQQLAGGYNEQFF. The CDR3, as DNA: TGCGCCAGCAGCTTACAACAACTAGCGGGGGGATACAATGAGCAGTTCTTC.

As regards this clone: At the DNA level, this CDR3 is encoded by other sequences in the same sample as well. This chain connects TRBV11-3 to TRBJ1-1; D remains ambiguous. The CDR3 has 13 residues. Germline V gene lookup returns CDR1 SGHNT and CDR2 YENEEA. Trimming shortened V by 2 bases and J by 0 bases, and 4 bases separated the two germline ends. The DNA for the CDR3 is TGTGCCAGCAGCTTACAGATGAACACTGAAGCTTTCTTT. Amino acid sequence: CASSLQMNTEAFF.